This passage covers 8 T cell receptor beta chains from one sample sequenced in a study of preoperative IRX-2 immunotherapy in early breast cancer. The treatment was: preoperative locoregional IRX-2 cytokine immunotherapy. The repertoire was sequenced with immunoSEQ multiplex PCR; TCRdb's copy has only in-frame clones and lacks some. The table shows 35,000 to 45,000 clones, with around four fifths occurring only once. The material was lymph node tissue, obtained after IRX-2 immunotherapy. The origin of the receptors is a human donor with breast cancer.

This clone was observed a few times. The CDR3 coding sequence is TGCGCCAGCAGCTTGCTTGGACAGGGGGTCACCGGGGAGCTGTTTTTT. Protein product: CASSLLGQGVTGELFF. The J gene is TRBJ2-2, the V gene TRBV5-1, with 10 positions matching TRBD1. V shed 1 base, J shed 4 bases, and the junction held 4 bases outside the gene matches. The CDR3 spans 16 residues. Germline-derived CDR1 and CDR2 are SGHRS and YFSETQ.

The CDR3 loop is CASRYPNNEQFF. CDR3 sequence (DNA): TGTGCCAGCAGATACCCAAACAATGAGCAGTTCTTC. The chain couples TRBV6-8 to TRBJ2-1; no firm D call. The CDR3 is made up of 12 amino acids. V shed 6 bases and J shed 5 bases, with 8 bases lying between them. Germline values: CDR1 MNHGY, CDR2 SAAAGT.

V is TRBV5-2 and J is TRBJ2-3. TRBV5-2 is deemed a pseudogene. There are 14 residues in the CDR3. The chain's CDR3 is CASSLGLSTDTQYF. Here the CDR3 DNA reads TGTGCCAGCAGCTTAGGCCTCTCCACAGATACGCAGTATTTT.

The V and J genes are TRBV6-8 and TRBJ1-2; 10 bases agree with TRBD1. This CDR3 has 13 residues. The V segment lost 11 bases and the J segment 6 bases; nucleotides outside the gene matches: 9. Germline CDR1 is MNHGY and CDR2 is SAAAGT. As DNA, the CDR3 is TGTGCCGCGACAGGGGGCTTTGAAAATGGCTACACCTTC. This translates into CAATGGFENGYTF.

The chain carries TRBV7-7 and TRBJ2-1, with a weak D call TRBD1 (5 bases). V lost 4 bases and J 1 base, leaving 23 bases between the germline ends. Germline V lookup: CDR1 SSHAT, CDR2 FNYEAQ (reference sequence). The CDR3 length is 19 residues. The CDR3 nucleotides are TGTGCCAGCAGCTACCCTCGAGTACAGGCCCCGAGGTCCTACAATGAGCAGTTCTTC. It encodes CASSYPRVQAPRSYNEQFF.

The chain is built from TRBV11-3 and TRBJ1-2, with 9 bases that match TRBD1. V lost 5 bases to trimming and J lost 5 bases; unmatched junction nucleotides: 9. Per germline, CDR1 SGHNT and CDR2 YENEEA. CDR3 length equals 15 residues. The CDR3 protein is CASSDGPGQGYGYTF. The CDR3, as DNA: TGTGCCAGCAGCGATGGGCCGGGACAGGGTTATGGCTACACCTTC.

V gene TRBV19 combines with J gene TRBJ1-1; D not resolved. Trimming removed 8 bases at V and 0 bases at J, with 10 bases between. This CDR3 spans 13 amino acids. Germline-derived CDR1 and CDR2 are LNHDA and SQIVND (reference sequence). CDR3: CASQARMNTEAFF. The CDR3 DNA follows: TGTGCCAGTCAGGCCAGGATGAACACTGAAGCTTTCTTT.

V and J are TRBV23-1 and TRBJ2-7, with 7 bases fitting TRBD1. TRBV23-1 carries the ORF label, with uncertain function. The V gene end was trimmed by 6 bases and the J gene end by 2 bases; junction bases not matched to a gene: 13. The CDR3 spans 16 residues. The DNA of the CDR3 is TGCGCCAGCAGCCAGGCCATAGGACAGGCTACCTACGAGCAGTACTTC. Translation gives CASSQAIGQATYEQYF.